This TCR beta chain was recovered during a study of blood T cell repertoires in COVID-19. Sequencing used immunoSEQ multiplex PCR; TCRdb keeps in-frame clones, though not all of them. The table lists 75,000 to 80,000 clones, around 90% of them singletons. Germline V lookup: CDR1 SGHAT, CDR2 FQNNGV. Germline trimming cut 1 base from V and 2 bases from J; bases unmatched to any gene: 5. This CDR3 contains 16 residues. The sequence came from a human donor in a cohort sampled during active COVID-19. The sample was peripheral blood. This sequence joins TRBV11-2 and TRBJ2-3; 8 bases map to TRBD2. The CDR3 loop is CASSLGRGGITDTQYF. The CDR3 DNA follows: TGTGCCAGCAGCTTAGGACGGGGGGGCATCACAGATACGCAGTATTTT.